This T cell receptor (beta chain) was recorded in a study of blood T cell repertoires in COVID-19. Sequencing was performed with immunoSEQ multiplex PCR; in TCRdb, only in-frame clones are kept and a portion is missing. The sample lists about 160,000 clones; around 93% were seen once. Trimming removed 6 bases from V and 6 bases from J, with 17 bases in between. This CDR3 contains 14 residues. Per germline, CDR1 SGHTA and CDR2 FQGNSA. Patients in Seattle were enrolled during active infection, then followed longitudinally. The chain has TRBV7-2 and TRBJ1-1; possibly TRBD1 for D (5 bases). What was sequenced was peripheral blood. The clonotype was recovered from a man aged 30 to 39 with COVID-19, enrolled during active disease. The CDR3 coding sequence is TGTGCCAGCAGTTACCGGGGGGGTTTACCTGAAGCTTTCTTT. Translated: CASSYRGGLPEAFF. Supplemented by reference TRBV7-2 and TRBJ1-1, the full variable domain reads GAGVSQSPSNKVTEKGKDVELRCDPISGHTALYWYRQSLGQGLEFLIYFQGNSAPDKSGLPSDRFSAERTGGSVSTLTIQRTQQEDSAVYLCASSYRGGLPEAFFGQGTRLTVV.